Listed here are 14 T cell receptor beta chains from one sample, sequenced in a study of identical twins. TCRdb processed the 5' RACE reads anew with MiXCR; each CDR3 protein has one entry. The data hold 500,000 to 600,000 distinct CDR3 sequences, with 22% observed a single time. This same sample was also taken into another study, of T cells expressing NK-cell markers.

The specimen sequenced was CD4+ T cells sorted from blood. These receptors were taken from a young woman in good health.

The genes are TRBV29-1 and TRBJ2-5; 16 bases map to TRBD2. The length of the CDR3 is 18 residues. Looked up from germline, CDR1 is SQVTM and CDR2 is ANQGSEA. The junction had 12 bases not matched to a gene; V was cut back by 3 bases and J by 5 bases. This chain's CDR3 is CSVELWGLAGGVGETQYF. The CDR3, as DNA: TGCAGCGTTGAGCTTTGGGGACTAGCGGGAGGGGTGGGTGAGACCCAGTACTTC.

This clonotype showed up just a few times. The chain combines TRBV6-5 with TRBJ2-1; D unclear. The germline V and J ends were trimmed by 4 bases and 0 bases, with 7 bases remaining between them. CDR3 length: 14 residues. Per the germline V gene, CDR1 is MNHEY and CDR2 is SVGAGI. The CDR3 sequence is CASSSGSSYNEQFF. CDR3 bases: TGTGCCAGCAGTTCCGGAAGCTCCTACAATGAGCAGTTCTTC.

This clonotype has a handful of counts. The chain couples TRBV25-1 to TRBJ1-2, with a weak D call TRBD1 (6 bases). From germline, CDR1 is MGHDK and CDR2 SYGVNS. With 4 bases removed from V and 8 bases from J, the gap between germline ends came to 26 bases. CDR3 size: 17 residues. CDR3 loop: CASSGHRTESRSRGYTF. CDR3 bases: TGTGCCAGCAGTGGCCACAGGACAGAGTCAAGGTCCCGGGGCTACACCTTC.

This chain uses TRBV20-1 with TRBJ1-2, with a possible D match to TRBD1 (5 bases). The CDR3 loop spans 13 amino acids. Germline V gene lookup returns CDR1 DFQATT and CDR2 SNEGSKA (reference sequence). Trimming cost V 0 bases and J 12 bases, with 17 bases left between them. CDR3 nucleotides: TGCAGTGCTAGAGACCCAGGGAGGTCACTGCACACCTTC. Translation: CSARDPGRSLHTF.

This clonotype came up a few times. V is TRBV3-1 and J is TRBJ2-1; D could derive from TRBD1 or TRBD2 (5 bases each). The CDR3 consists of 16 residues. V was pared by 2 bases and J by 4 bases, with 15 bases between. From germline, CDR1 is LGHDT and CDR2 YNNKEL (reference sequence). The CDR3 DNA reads TGTGCCAGCAGCCAAAACGCCCGGGGCGCTTACAATGAGCAGTTCTTC. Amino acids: CASSQNARGAYNEQFF.

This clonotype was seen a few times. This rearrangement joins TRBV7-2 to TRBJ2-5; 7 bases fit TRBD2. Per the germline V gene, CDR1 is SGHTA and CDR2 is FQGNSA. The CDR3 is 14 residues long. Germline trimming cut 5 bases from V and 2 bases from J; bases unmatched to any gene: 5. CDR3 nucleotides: TGTGCCAGCAGCCCTTCGCGGGAGCAAGAGACCCAGTACTTC. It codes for CASSPSREQETQYF. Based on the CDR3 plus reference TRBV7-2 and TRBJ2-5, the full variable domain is GAGVSQSPSNKVTEKGKDVELRCDPISGHTALYWYRQSLGQGLEFLIYFQGNSAPDKSGLPSDRFSAERTGGSVSTLTIQRTQQEDSAVYLCASSPSREQETQYFGPGTRLLVL.

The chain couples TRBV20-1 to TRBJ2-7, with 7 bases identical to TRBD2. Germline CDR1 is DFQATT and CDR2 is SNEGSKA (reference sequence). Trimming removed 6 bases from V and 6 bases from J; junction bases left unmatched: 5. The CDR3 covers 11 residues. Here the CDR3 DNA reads TGCAGTGCCAGGACTAGTCTCGAGCAGTACTTC. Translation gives CSARTSLEQYF.

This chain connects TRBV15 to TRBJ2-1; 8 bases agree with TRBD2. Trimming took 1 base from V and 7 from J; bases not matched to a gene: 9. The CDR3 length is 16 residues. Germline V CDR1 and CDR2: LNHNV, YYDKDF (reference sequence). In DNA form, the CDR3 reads TGTGCCACCAGCAGAGGGGGGGCTAGCGGGTGGAATGAGCAGTTCTTC. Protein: CATSRGGASGWNEQFF.

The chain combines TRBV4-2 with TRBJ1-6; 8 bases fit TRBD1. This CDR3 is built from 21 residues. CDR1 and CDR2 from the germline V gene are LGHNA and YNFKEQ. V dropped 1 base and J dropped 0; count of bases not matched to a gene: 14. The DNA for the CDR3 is TGTGCCAGCAGCCAAGTTAAGGGACTGAGACAGGGGAGCTCCTATAATTCACCCCTCCACTTT. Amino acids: CASSQVKGLRQGSSYNSPLHF.

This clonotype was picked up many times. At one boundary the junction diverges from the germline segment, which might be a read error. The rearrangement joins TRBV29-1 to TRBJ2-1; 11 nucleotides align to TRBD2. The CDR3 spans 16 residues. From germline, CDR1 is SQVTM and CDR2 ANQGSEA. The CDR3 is CSVEGRTSGPYNEQFF. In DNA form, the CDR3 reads TGCAGCGTGGAAGGCAGGACTAGCGGGCCCTACAATGAGCAGTTCTTC.

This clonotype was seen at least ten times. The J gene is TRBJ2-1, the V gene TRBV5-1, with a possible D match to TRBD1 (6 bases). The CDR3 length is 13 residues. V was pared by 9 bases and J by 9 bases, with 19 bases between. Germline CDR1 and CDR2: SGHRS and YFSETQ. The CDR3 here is CATAIQGYGEQFF. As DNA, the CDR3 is TGCGCCACCGCGATTCAGGGGTACGGTGAGCAGTTCTTC.

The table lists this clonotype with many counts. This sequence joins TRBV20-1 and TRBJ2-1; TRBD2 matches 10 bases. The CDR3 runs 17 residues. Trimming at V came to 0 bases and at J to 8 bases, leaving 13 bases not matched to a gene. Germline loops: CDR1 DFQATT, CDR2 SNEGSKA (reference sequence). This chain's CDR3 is CSARDAGAGGFRDEQFF. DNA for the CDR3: TGCAGTGCTAGAGATGCCGGAGCGGGAGGGTTCAGGGATGAGCAGTTCTTC.

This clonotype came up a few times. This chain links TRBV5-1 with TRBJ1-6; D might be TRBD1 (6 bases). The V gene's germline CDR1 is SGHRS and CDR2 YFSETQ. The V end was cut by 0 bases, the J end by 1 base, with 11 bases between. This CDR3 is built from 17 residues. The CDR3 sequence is CASSLGRGGSYNSPLHF. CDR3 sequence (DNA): TGCGCCAGCAGCTTGGGCAGGGGTGGATCCTATAATTCACCCCTCCACTTT.

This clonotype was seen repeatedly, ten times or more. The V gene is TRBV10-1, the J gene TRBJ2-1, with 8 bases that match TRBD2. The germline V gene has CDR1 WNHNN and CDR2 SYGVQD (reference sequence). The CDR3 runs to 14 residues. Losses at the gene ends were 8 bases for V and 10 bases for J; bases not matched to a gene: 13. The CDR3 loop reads CASFGRFLAGEQFF. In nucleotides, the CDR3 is TGCGCCAGCTTCGGCCGTTTTCTAGCGGGCGAGCAGTTCTTC.